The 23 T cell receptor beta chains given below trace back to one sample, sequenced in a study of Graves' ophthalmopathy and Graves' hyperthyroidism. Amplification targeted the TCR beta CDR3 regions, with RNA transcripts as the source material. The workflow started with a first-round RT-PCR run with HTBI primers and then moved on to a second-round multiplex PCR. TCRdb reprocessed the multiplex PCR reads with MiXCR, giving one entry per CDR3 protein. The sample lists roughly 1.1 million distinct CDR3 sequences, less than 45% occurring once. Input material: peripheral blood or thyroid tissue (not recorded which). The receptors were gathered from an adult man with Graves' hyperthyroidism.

The chain's CDR3 is CASSSARTGDLHEQYF. The DNA of the CDR3 is TGTGCCAGCAGTTCCGCCCGGACAGGGGATCTCCACGAGCAGTACTTC. The rearrangement links TRBV6-2 or TRBV6-3 to TRBJ2-7, with TRBD1 matching 9 bases. The V and J ends lost 4 bases and 5 bases, in that order; junction bases with no gene match: 12. The germline V gene has CDR1 MNHEY and CDR2 SVGEGT. This CDR3 region has 16 residues.

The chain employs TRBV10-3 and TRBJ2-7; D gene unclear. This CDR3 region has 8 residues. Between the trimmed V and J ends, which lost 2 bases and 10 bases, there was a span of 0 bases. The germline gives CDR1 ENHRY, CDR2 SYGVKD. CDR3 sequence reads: CAISEQYF. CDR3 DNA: TGTGCCATCAGTGAGCAGTACTTC.

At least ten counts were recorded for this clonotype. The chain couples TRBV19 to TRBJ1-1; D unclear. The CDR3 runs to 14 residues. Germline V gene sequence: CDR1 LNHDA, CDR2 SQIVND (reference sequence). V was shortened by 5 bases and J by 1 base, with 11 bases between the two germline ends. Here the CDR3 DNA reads TGTGCCAGTAGTCGAAGGGATGGGAACACTGAAGCTTTCTTT. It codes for CASSRRDGNTEAFF.

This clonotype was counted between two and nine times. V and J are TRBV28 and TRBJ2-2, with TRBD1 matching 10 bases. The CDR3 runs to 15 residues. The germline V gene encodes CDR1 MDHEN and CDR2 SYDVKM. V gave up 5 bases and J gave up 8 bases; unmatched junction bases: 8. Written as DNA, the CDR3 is TGTGCCAGCAGTGGGGGGGACAGGGGTTCAGGGGAGCTGTTTTTT. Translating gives CASSGGDRGSGELFF.

This CDR3 reads CASSVGTGGGQLFF. Here the CDR3 DNA reads TGTGCCAGCAGCGTCGGGACAGGGGGCGGTCAGCTGTTTTTT. The rearrangement uses TRBV7-8 and TRBJ2-2, with 12 bases identical to TRBD1. V shed 5 bases and J 12 bases; nucleotides not matched to a gene: 7. There are 14 residues in the CDR3. CDR1 is SGHVS and CDR2 is FQNEAQ in the germline V gene.

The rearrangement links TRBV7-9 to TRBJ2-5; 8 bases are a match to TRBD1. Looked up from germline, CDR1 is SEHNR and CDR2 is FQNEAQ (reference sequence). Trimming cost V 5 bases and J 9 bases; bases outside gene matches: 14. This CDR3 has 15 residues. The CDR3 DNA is TGTGCCAGCAGCCCGTCGGCAGGGGGCGAGGGGGCCCAGTACTTC. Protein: CASSPSAGGEGAQYF.

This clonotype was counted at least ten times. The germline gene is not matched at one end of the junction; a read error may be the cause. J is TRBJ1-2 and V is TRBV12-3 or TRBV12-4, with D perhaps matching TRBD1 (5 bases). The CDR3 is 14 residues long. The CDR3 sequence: CASSLGTGLYGYTF. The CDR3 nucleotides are TGCGCCAGCAGCTTGGGGACGGGACTTTATGGCTACACCTTC.

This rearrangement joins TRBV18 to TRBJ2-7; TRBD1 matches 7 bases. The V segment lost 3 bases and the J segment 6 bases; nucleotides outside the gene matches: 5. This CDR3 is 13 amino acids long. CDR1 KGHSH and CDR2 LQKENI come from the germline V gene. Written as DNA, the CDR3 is TGTGCCAGCTCACCCAAAGGGGGCGTCGAGCAGTACTTC. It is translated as CASSPKGGVEQYF. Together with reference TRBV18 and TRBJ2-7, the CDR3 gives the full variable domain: NAGVMQNPRHLVRRRGQEARLRCSPMKGHSHVYWYRQLPEEGLKFMVYLQKENIIDESGMPKERFSAEFPKEGPSILRIQQVVRGDSAAYFCASSPKGGVEQYFGPGTRLTVT.

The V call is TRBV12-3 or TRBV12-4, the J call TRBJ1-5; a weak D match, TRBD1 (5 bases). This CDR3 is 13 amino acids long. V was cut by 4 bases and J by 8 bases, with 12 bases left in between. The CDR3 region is CASSSTGSKPQHF. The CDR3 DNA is TGTGCCAGCAGTTCCACAGGCTCGAAGCCCCAGCATTTT.

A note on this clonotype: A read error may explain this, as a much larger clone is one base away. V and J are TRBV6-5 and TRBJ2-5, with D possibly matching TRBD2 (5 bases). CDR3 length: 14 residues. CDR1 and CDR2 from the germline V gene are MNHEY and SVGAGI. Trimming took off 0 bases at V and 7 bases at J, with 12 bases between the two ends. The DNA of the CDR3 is TGTGCCAGCAGTTACTCAACCGGCGGAGGGACCCAGTACTTC. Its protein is CASSYSTGGGTQYF.

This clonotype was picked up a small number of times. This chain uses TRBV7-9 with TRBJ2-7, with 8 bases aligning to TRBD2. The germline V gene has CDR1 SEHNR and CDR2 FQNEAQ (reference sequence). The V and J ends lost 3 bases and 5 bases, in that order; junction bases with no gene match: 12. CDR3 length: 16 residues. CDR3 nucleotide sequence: TGTGCCAGCAGCTTGTGGTCCGCGGGAGGAGAAAACGAGCAGTACTTC. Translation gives CASSLWSAGGENEQYF.

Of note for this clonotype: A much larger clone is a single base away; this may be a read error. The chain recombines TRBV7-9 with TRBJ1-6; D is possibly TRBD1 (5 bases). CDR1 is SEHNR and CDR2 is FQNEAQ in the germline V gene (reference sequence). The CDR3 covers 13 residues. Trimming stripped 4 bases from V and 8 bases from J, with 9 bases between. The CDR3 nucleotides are TGTGCCAGCAGCTGGGGGTTGGATTCACCCCTCCACTTT. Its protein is CASSWGLDSPLHF.

The DNA for the CDR3 is TGTGCCAGCAGCCCTTCGGGACTAGCGGGAGACTACGAGCAGTACTTC. It codes for CASSPSGLAGDYEQYF. The chain employs TRBV3-1 and TRBJ2-7; 14 bases are a match to TRBD2. The CDR3 loop spans 16 amino acids. Trimming cost V 4 bases and J 3 bases; bases outside gene matches: 5. Germline CDR1 LGHDT, CDR2 YNNKEL (reference sequence).

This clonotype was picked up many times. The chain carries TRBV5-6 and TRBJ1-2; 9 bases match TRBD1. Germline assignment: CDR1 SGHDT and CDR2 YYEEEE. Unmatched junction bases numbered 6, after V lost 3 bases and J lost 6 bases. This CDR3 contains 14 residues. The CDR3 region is CASSSWDREDGYTF. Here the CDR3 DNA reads TGTGCCAGCAGCTCCTGGGACAGGGAGGATGGCTACACCTTC.

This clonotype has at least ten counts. The CDR3: CSARDFLGPNSPLHF. For the CDR3, the DNA is TGCAGTGCTAGGGACTTTTTAGGGCCTAATTCACCCCTCCACTTT. The chain couples TRBV20-1 to TRBJ1-6, with D unclear. The CDR3 has 15 residues. Trimming took 3 bases from V and 6 from J, leaving 15 bases between them. The germline CDR1 and CDR2 sequences are DFQATT and SNEGSKA (reference sequence).

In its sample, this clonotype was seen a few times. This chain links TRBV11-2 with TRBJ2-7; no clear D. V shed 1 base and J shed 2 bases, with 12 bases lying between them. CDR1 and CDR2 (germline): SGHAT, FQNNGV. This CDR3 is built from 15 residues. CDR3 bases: TGTGCCAGCAGCTTAGGATTGGACCGTGCCTACGAGCAGTACTTC. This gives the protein CASSLGLDRAYEQYF.

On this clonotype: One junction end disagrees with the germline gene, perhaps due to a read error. The CDR3 here is CASRRTASHNSPLHF. The CDR3 nucleotides read TGTGCCAGCCGGCGGACGGCCTCCCATAATTCACCCCTCCACTTT. V gene TRBV25-1 combines with J gene TRBJ1-6; D unresolved. In germline, CDR1 is MGHDK, CDR2 SYGVNS. The CDR3 spans 15 residues.

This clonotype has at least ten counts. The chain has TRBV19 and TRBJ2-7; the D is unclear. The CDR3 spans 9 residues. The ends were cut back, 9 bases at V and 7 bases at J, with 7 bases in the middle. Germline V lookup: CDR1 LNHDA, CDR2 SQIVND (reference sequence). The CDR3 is CARPKEQYF. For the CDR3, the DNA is TGTGCCAGACCGAAGGAGCAGTACTTC. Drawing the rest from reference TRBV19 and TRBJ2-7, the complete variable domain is DGGITQSPKYLFRKEGQNVTLSCEQNLNHDAMYWYRQDPGQGLRLIYYSQIVNDFQKGDIAEGYSVSREKKESFPLTVTSAQKNPTAFYLCARPKEQYFGPGTRLTVT.

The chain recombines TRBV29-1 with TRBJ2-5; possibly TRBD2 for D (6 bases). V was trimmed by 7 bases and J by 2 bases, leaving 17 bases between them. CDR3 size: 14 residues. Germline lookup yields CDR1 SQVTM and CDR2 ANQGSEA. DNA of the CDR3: TGCAGCGCCGCGGGCTTGGGGGGTCAAGAGACCCAGTACTTC. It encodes CSAAGLGGQETQYF.

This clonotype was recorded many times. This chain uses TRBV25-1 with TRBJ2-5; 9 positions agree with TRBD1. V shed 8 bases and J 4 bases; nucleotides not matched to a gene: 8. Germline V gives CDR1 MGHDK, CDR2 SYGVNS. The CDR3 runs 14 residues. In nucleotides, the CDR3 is TGTGCCAGCTCCCCTCGGACAGGGGTAGAGACCCAGTACTTC. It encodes CASSPRTGVETQYF.

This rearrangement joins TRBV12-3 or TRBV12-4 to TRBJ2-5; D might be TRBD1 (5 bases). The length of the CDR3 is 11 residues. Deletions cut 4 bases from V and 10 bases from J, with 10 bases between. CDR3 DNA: TGTGCCAGCAGTTCTTCCAGGGACCAGTACTTC. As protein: CASSSSRDQYF.

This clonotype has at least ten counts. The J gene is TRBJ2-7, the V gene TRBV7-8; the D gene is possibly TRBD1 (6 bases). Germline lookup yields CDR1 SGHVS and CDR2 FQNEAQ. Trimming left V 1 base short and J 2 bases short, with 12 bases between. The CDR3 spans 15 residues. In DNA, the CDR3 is TGTGCCAGCAGCTTAGAGGACCGGACAGCCTACGAGCAGTACTTC. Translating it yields CASSLEDRTAYEQYF.

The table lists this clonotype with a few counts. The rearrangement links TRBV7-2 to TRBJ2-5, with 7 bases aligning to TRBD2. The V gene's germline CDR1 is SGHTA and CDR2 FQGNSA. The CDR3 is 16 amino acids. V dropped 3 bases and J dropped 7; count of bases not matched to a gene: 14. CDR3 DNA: TGTGCCAGCAGCTTCTCCGAAACTGGAGGGAGGGGGACCCAGTACTTC. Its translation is CASSFSETGGRGTQYF. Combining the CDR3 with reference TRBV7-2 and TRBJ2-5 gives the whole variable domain GAGVSQSPSNKVTEKGKDVELRCDPISGHTALYWYRQSLGQGLEFLIYFQGNSAPDKSGLPSDRFSAERTGGSVSTLTIQRTQQEDSAVYLCASSFSETGGRGTQYFGPGTRLLVL.